What follows are 23 T cell receptor beta chains derived from one specimen sequenced in a study of blood T cells in healthy people across ages. A sample-barcoded 5' primer and a J-beta primer mix were used in a second PCR of roughly 7 to 11 cycles. From the 5' RACE reads, TCRdb called clonotypes with MiXCR, one entry per CDR3 protein. Here the sample spans over 1,200,000 distinct CDR3 sequences, approximately 63% being singletons. Specimen: blood. The receptors come from a young man in good health.

The chain employs TRBV20-1 and TRBJ2-1; 7 nucleotides match TRBD1. Looked up from germline, CDR1 is DFQATT and CDR2 is SNEGSKA (reference sequence). V lost 3 bases to trimming and J lost 8 bases; unmatched junction nucleotides: 4. This CDR3 region has 12 residues. CDR3 nucleotide sequence: TGCAGTGCTAGCCACCAGGGGGATGAGCAGTTCTTC. It translates to CSASHQGDEQFF.

This chain connects TRBV6-1 to TRBJ2-4; possible D gene TRBD2, 6 bases. Matching the DNA end better, TRBJ2-7 makes the J call doubtful. Germline V CDR1 and CDR2: MNHNS, SASEGT. This CDR3 has 14 amino acids. The CDR3 loop reads CASSVRGSTYEQYF. DNA for the CDR3: TGTGCCAGCAGTGTTCGGGGGTCGACCTACGAGCAGTACTTC.

This clonotype was seen only a few times. V usage is TRBV7-2 and J usage is TRBJ2-4; possibly TRBD1 for D (5 bases). The CDR3 sequence is 13 residues long. The V end lost 1 base, the J end lost 8 bases, and 9 bases lay between the germline ends. Per the germline V gene, CDR1 is SGHTA and CDR2 is FQGNSA. The CDR3 nucleotides are TGTGCCAGCAGCTTAGTAGGGGTGGACATTCAGTACTTC. Its protein is CASSLVGVDIQYF.

The chain employs TRBV20-1 and TRBJ1-1; TRBD1 is a possible D gene (5 bases). The CDR3 loop spans 13 amino acids. Trimming removed 1 base at V and 3 bases at J, with 9 bases between. Per the germline V gene, CDR1 is DFQATT and CDR2 is SNEGSKA (reference sequence). CDR3: CSARGRGDTEAFF. The CDR3, as DNA: TGCAGTGCTAGAGGGCGGGGGGACACTGAAGCTTTCTTT.

This clonotype was observed once. This rearrangement joins TRBV6-2 or TRBV6-3 to TRBJ2-7; TRBD1 is a possible D gene (6 bases). The CDR3 spans 18 residues. V shed 4 bases and J shed 4 bases, with 26 bases lying between them. Per the germline V gene, CDR1 is MNHEY and CDR2 is SVGEGT. The CDR3 is CASSSFEGWRGGKYEQYF. The CDR3 bases are TGTGCCAGCAGTTCCTTCGAAGGGTGGCGAGGGGGAAAATACGAGCAGTACTTC.

In this sample, this clonotype turned up a few times. V and J are TRBV4-2 and TRBJ2-1; 10 positions match TRBD2. The CDR3 consists of 17 residues. CDR1 LGHNA and CDR2 YNFKEQ come from the germline V gene. The V segment lost 4 bases and the J segment 8 bases; nucleotides outside the gene matches: 14. The CDR3 here is CASSPEGGTSVSYEQFF. DNA of the CDR3: TGTGCCAGCAGCCCCGAAGGAGGGACTAGCGTGTCATATGAGCAGTTCTTC.

V and J are TRBV12-3 or TRBV12-4 and TRBJ2-5; D unclear. This CDR3 region has 15 residues. Trimming removed 3 bases from V and 5 bases from J, with 16 bases in between. CDR3 sequence reads: CASSFRLLESETQYF. The CDR3 DNA sequence: TGTGCCAGCAGTTTTAGACTTCTGGAATCCGAGACCCAGTACTTC.

The chain combines TRBV10-3 with TRBJ2-7, with D maybe TRBD1 (5 bases). The CDR3 contains 12 residues. Germline values: CDR1 ENHRY, CDR2 SYGVKD. V was pared by 6 bases and J by 4 bases, with 10 bases between. CDR3 sequence (DNA): TGTGCCATCAGCCAGGGCAAATACGAGCAGTACTTC. Translated: CAISQGKYEQYF.

CDR3 loop: CASSRQGRQSTDTQYF. Written as DNA, the CDR3 is TGTGCCAGCAGTCGACAGGGCCGCCAAAGCACAGATACGCAGTATTTT. This rearrangement joins TRBV6-5 to TRBJ2-3; TRBD1 aligns across 7 bases. Losses at the gene ends were 5 bases for V and 0 bases for J; bases not matched to a gene: 8. The CDR3 runs to 16 residues. The germline CDR1 and CDR2 sequences are MNHEY and SVGAGI.

The chain couples TRBV25-1 to TRBJ2-7; perhaps TRBD1 as D (5 bases). V lost 3 bases and J lost 2, with 17 bases in between. The CDR3 length is 16 residues. CDR1 and CDR2 (germline): MGHDK, SYGVNS. CDR3 DNA: TGTGCCAGCAGTGATCCCTCAGGGTTACCTCCCTACGAGCAGTACTTC. This codes for CASSDPSGLPPYEQYF.

The rearrangement joins TRBV6-6 to TRBJ2-1; 8 bases line up with TRBD2. CDR1 and CDR2 (germline): MNHNY, SVGAGI (reference sequence). The CDR3 extends over 16 amino acids. The ends lost 0 bases at V and 2 bases at J; junction bases unmatched: 3. The CDR3 protein is CASSYSIAGTYNEQFF. As DNA, the CDR3 is TGTGCCAGCAGTTACTCGATAGCGGGAACCTACAATGAGCAGTTCTTC.

The V gene is TRBV20-1, the J gene TRBJ2-1; no clear D. CDR1 is DFQATT, CDR2 SNEGSKA, per germline (reference sequence). The CDR3 extends over 14 amino acids. Trimming cost V 0 bases and J 0 bases, with 6 bases left between them. The CDR3 coding sequence is TGCAGTGCTAGAGAGGCAGTCTCCTACAATGAGCAGTTCTTC. This sequence encodes CSAREAVSYNEQFF.

This clonotype was counted once. At one of its ends the junction is not consistent with the germline gene, which may arise from a read error. The J gene is TRBJ2-2, the V gene TRBV6-5; D remains ambiguous. Germline CDR1 MNHEY, CDR2 SVGAGI. There are 16 residues in the CDR3. The CDR3 DNA follows: TGTGCCAGCAGTTACGTCGCAAGGAAGAACACCGGAGAGCTGTTTTTT. Protein product: CASSYVARKNTGELFF.

A word on this clonotype: A much larger clone differs by one base, so this may be a read error. The genes are TRBV20-1 and TRBJ2-7, with TRBD1 as a possible D gene (7 bases). CDR1 is DFQATT, CDR2 SNEGSKA, per germline (reference sequence). Trimming took off 5 bases at V and 3 bases at J, with 20 bases between the two ends. The CDR3 is 15 amino acids. In DNA form, the CDR3 reads TGCAGTGCTGGAGGGGCGGCAGGGGGAAACTACGAGCAGTACTTC. As protein: CSAGGAAGGNYEQYF.

This clonotype was found a few times. The chain recombines TRBV20-1 with TRBJ2-3, with D perhaps TRBD1 (6 bases). V was clipped by 0 bases and J by 0 bases, with 16 bases between them. There are 17 residues in the CDR3. CDR1 is DFQATT, CDR2 SNEGSKA, per germline (reference sequence). CDR3 residues: CSARDRTEASSTDTQYF. CDR3 DNA sequence: TGCAGTGCTAGAGATCGGACAGAAGCAAGTAGCACAGATACGCAGTATTTT.

The chain couples TRBV29-1 to TRBJ2-6, with a tentative D call TRBD1 (6 bases). The V end lost 6 bases, the J end lost 0 bases, and 12 bases lay between the germline ends. Germline V gene sequence: CDR1 SQVTM, CDR2 ANQGSEA. CDR3 length: 15 residues. This CDR3 reads CSVWDTHSGANVLTF. In DNA form, the CDR3 reads TGCAGCGTCTGGGACACCCACTCTGGGGCCAACGTCCTGACTTTC.

This chain uses TRBV29-1 with TRBJ2-6; D remains unclear. V lost 1 base and J lost 0, with 10 bases in between. The CDR3 length is 16 residues. Germline V gene lookup returns CDR1 SQVTM and CDR2 ANQGSEA. CDR3 protein: CSVEGDLSSGANVLTF. The CDR3 coding sequence is TGCAGCGTTGAAGGAGACCTTAGCTCTGGGGCCAACGTCCTGACTTTC. The complete variable domain, with remaining parts taken from reference TRBV29-1 and TRBJ2-6, reads SAVISQKPSRDICQRGTSLTIQCQVDSQVTMMFWYRQQPGQSLTLIATANQGSEATYESGFVIDKFPISRPNLTFSTLTVSNMSPEDSSIYLCSVEGDLSSGANVLTFGAGSRLTVL.

The V call is TRBV6-5, the J call TRBJ2-7, with 7 bases matching TRBD2. The CDR3 totals 13 residues. Germline CDR1 MNHEY, CDR2 SVGAGI. Germline trimming cut 8 bases from V and 2 bases from J; bases unmatched to any gene: 6. DNA for the CDR3: TGTGCCAGCCTGGGAGGGGCCGCCTACGAGCAGTACTTC. This translates into CASLGGAAYEQYF.

The chain is built from TRBV29-1 and TRBJ2-7; TRBD1 is a possible D gene (5 bases). V dropped 3 bases and J dropped 9 bases, with 18 bases sitting between them. Germline V gene lookup returns CDR1 SQVTM and CDR2 ANQGSEA. CDR3 length: 13 amino acids. CDR3 sequence: CSVDTGTSRRQYF. The CDR3 DNA follows: TGCAGCGTTGATACAGGTACCTCACGGCGGCAGTACTTC.

This chain uses TRBV27 with TRBJ1-2, with D perhaps matching TRBD1 (5 bases). Looked up from germline, CDR1 is MNHEY and CDR2 is SMNVEV (reference sequence). The CDR3 has 14 residues. V lost 2 bases to trimming and J lost 6 bases, with 13 bases between them. CDR3 loop: CASSLRQGYNGYTF. The CDR3 DNA is TGTGCCAGCAGTTTAAGGCAGGGTTATAATGGCTACACCTTC.

This chain joins TRBV5-1 and TRBJ2-7; 10 nucleotides line up with TRBD2. The CDR3 runs to 15 residues. Trimming removed 0 bases from V and 2 bases from J; junction bases left unmatched: 2. Germline V gene lookup returns CDR1 SGHRS and CDR2 YFSETQ. The CDR3 coding sequence is TGCGCCAGCAGCTTGGCTAGCGGGAGTACCTACGAGCAGTACTTC. As protein: CASSLASGSTYEQYF. Together with reference TRBV5-1 and TRBJ2-7, the CDR3 gives the full variable domain: KAGVTQTPRYLIKTRGQQVTLSCSPISGHRSVSWYQQTPGQGLQFLFEYFSETQRNKGNFPGRFSGRQFSNSRSEMNVSTLELGDSALYLCASSLASGSTYEQYFGPGTRLTVT.

This clonotype was seen a single time. This rearrangement joins TRBV7-9 to TRBJ2-3; D is unresolved. V lost 10 bases, J lost 2 bases, and 16 bases lay in between. This CDR3 is built from 14 residues. Germline values: CDR1 SEHNR, CDR2 FQNEAQ (reference sequence). This CDR3 reads CANGQAAFTDTQYF. CDR3 bases: TGTGCCAACGGTCAGGCAGCTTTCACAGATACGCAGTATTTT.

This rearrangement joins TRBV6-5 to TRBJ2-5; no firm D call. Germline V gene sequence: CDR1 MNHEY, CDR2 SVGAGI. This CDR3 is built from 14 residues. V shed 0 bases and J shed 5 bases, with 10 bases lying between them. CDR3 sequence reads: CASSYSAVGETQYF. The DNA for the CDR3 is TGTGCCAGCAGTTACTCGGCTGTGGGCGAGACCCAGTACTTC.